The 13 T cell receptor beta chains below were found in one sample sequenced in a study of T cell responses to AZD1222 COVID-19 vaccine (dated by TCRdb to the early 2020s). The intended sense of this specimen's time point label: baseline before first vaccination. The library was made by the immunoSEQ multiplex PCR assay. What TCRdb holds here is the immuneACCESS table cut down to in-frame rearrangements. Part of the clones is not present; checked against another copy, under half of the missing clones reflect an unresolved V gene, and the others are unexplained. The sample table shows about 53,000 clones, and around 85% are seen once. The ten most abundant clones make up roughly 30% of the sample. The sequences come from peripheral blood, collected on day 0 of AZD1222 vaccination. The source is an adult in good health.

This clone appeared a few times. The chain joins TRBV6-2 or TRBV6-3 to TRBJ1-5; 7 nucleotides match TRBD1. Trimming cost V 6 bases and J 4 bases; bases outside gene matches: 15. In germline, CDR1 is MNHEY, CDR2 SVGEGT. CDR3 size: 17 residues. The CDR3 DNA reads TGTGCCAGCAGCCCTGACAGGGACCCTACCTTTAATCAGCCCCAGCATTTT. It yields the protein CASSPDRDPTFNQPQHF.

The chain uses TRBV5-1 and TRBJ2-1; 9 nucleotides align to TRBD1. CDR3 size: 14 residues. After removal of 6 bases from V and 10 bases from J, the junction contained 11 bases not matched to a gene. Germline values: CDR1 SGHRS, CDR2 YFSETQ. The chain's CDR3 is CASKNPGQGGEQFF. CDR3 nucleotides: TGCGCCAGCAAAAACCCGGGACAGGGAGGCGAGCAGTTCTTC.

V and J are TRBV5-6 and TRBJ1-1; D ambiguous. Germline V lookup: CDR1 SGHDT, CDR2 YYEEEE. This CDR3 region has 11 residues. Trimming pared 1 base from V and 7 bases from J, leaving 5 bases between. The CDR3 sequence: CASSLYGEAFF. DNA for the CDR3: TGTGCCAGCAGCTTGTATGGTGAAGCTTTCTTT.

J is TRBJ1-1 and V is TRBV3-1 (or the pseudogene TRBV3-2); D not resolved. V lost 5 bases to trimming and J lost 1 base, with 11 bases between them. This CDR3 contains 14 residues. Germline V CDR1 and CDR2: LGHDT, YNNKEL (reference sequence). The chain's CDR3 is CASSRAIANTEAFF. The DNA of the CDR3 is TGTGCCAGCAGCAGGGCCATAGCGAACACTGAAGCTTTCTTT.

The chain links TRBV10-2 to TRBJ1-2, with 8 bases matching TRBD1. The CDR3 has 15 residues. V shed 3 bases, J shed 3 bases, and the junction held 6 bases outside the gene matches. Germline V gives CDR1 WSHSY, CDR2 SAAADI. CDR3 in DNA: TGCGCCAGCAGTGACCAGGCAGGGGGCGACTATGGCTACACCTTC. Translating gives CASSDQAGGDYGYTF.

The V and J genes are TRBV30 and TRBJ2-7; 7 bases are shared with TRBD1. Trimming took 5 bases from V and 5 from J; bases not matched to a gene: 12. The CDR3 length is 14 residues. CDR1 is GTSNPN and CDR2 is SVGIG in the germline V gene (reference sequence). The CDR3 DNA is TGTGCCTGGCATAAAACTCGACAGGGCCACGAGCAGTACTTC. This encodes CAWHKTRQGHEQYF.

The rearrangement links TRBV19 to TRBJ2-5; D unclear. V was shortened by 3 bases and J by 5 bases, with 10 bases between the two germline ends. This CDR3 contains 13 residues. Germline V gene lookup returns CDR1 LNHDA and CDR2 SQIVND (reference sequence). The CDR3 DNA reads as TGTGCCAGTAGTATTTCCGGGCCCGAGACCCAGTACTTC. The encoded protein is CASSISGPETQYF.

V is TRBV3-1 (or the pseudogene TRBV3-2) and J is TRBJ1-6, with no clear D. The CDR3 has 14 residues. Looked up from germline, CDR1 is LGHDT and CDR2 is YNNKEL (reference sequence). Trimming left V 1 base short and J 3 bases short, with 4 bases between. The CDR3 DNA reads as TGTGCCAGCAGCCAAGGACACTATAATTCACCCCTCCACTTT. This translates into CASSQGHYNSPLHF.

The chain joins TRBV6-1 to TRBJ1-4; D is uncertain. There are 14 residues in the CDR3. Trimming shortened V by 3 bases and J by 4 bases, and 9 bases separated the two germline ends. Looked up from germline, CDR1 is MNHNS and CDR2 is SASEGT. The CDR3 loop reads CASSEWQSNEKLFF. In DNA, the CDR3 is TGTGCCAGCAGTGAGTGGCAGAGTAATGAAAAACTGTTTTTT.

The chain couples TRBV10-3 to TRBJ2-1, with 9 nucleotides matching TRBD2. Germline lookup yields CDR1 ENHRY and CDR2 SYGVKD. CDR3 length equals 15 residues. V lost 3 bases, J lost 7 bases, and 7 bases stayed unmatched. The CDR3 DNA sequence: TGTGCCATCAGTGACAGGAGCGGGGGGCGGAATGAGCAGTTCTTC. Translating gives CAISDRSGGRNEQFF.

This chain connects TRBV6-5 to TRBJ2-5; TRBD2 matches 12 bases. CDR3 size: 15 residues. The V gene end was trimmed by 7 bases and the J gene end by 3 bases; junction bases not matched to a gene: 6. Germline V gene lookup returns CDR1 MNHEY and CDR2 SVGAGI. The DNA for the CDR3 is TGTGCCAGCACAGGACTAGCGGGACCAAAAGAGACCCAGTACTTC. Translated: CASTGLAGPKETQYF.

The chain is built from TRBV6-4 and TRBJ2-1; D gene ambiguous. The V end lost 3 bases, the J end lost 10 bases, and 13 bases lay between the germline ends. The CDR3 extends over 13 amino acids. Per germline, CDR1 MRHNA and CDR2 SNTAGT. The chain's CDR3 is CASSEVSGSEQFF. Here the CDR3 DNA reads TGTGCCAGCAGTGAGGTGTCGGGTTCGGAGCAGTTCTTC.

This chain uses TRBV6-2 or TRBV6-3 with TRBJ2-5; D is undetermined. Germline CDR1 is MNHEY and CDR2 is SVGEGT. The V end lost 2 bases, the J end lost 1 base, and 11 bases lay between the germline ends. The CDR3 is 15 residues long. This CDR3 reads CASSYRNALQETQYF. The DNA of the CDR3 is TGTGCCAGCAGTTACAGGAATGCGCTCCAAGAGACCCAGTACTTC.